This is a list of T cell receptor beta chains from one sample in a study of cytomegalovirus exposure and HLA in healthy donors. Clones were sequenced by immunoSEQ multiplex PCR, and TCRdb holds only the in-frame ones, with some missing. This sample has more than 80,000 clones, with 71% found just once. The sequencing sample was made of PBMCs. The receptors originated from a female donor in good health and CMV-seronegative. Both conserved end residues are part of each CDR3. A D gene is named only where the DNA matches it firmly. For some rows the clone size is stated as once, few or many, or as a class when expanded; others skip it.

v_gene,j_gene,d_gene,abundance,CDR3nt,CDR3aa
TRBV25-1,TRBJ2-3,TRBD2,NA,TGTGCCAGCAGTGAAGGCGGGAGGGGAAGCACAGATACGCAGTATTTT,CASSEGGRGSTDTQYF
TRBV5-1,TRBJ1-1,TRBD1,NA,TGCGCCAGCAGCTTACAACCAGGGACAGTTGGAGCTTTCTTT,CASSLQPGTVGAFF
TRBV28,TRBJ1-5,NA,NA,TGTGCCAGCAGTTTAAACAGCCAGGTCAATCAGCCCCAGCATTTT,CASSLNSQVNQPQHF
TRBV7-3,TRBJ2-3,TRBD2,NA,TGTGCCAGCAGCATGGGACTAGCGGGGGGCGATACGCAGTATTTT,CASSMGLAGGDTQYF
TRBV13,TRBJ2-7,TRBD1,NA,TGTGCCAGCAGCTTAAGGGACAGGGGATACGAGCAGTACTTC,CASSLRDRGYEQYF
TRBV28,TRBJ2-5,TRBD1,NA,TGTGCCAGCAGAAAATCAGGGGGCGTTGAGACCCAGTACTTC,CASRKSGGVETQYF
TRBV9,TRBJ1-5,TRBD1,NA,TGTGCCAGCAGCGGGGGACAGTACAATCAGCCCCAGCATTTT,CASSGGQYNQPQHF
TRBV11-3,TRBJ2-5,NA,NA,TGTGCCAGCAGCTTAGATCCTAACCGCGTGGAGACCCAGTACTTC,CASSLDPNRVETQYF
TRBV4-3,TRBJ2-1,TRBD2,NA,TGCGCCAGCAGCCAAAGGGCAGGGACTAGCGGCTACAATGAGCAGTTCTTC,CASSQRAGTSGYNEQFF
TRBV6-6,TRBJ1-1,NA,NA,TGTGCCAGCAGTTACTCGATATCCGGTACAGACACTGAAGCTTTCTTT,CASSYSISGTDTEAFF
TRBV5-4,TRBJ2-5,TRBD2,NA,TGTGCCAGCAGCTTCAGTAGCGGGAGCCAAGAGACCCAGTACTTC,CASSFSSGSQETQYF
TRBV6-1,TRBJ2-1,TRBD2,NA,TGTGCCAGCACCCCGCTAGCGGGAGAGTACAATGAGCAGTTCTTC,CASTPLAGEYNEQFF
TRBV19,TRBJ2-3,NA,NA,TGTGCCAGTAGTATCTTAGCGGCGAGCACAGATACGCAGTATTTT,CASSILAASTDTQYF
TRBV5-1,TRBJ1-1,TRBD1,NA,TGCGCCAGCAGGGCGCAGGGGGGAATAATGAACACTGAAGCTTTCTTT,CASRAQGGIMNTEAFF
TRBV7-2,TRBJ1-2,NA,NA,TGTGCCAGCAGCTTAACAGGGTTTGGCTACACCTTC,CASSLTGFGYTF
TRBV6-4,TRBJ2-7,NA,NA,TGTGCCAGCACGACGAGGGGGGAGGGAAGCTCCTACGAGCAGTACTTC,CASTTRGEGSSYEQYF
TRBV13,TRBJ2-5,NA,NA,TGTGCCAGCAGCTTAGACTCCCAAGAGACCCAGTACTTC,CASSLDSQETQYF
TRBV6-1,TRBJ1-1,TRBD1,NA,TGTGCCAGCAAGGACAGGGGGGCTGAAGCTTTCTTT,CASKDRGAEAFF
TRBV5-1,TRBJ2-2,TRBD1,few,TGCGCCAGCAGCCGAGGGACAGCAAACACCGGGGAGCTGTTTTTT,CASSRGTANTGELFF
TRBV11-1,TRBJ2-1,TRBD2,NA,TGTGCCAGCAGCGACCTAGCGGGAGAGAGCTCCTACAATGAGCAGTTCTTC,CASSDLAGESSYNEQFF
TRBV5-1,TRBJ2-1,NA,once,TGCGCCAGCAGCTTGTTGGAGAACTCCTACAATGAGCAGTTCTTC,CASSLLENSYNEQFF
TRBV30,TRBJ2-5,NA,NA,TGTGCCTGGAGAGCGGACAGCCCGGCAGAGACCCAGTACTTC,CAWRADSPAETQYF
TRBV6-5,TRBJ1-6,TRBD1,NA,TGTGCCACCCTAGACAGGGGCAGGGGGAATTCACCCCTCCACTTT,CATLDRGRGNSPLHF
TRBV6-5,TRBJ2-2,NA,once,TGTGCCAGCAGTATAGCGGTCAGAGGCGGGGAGCTGTTTTTT,CASSIAVRGGELFF
TRBV5-5,TRBJ1-2,NA,NA,TGTGCCAGCAGCTTCCCCCAGGTGGATGGCTACACCTTC,CASSFPQVDGYTF
TRBV28,TRBJ2-3,TRBD2,NA,TGTGCCAGCAGAAACCCGGGGGGTGATACGCAGTATTTT,CASRNPGGDTQYF
TRBV27,TRBJ2-7,TRBD1,NA,TGTGCCAGCAGTTGGACAGGGGGCCACGAGCAGTACTTC,CASSWTGGHEQYF
TRBV18,TRBJ1-1,NA,NA,TGTGCCAGCTCACAAACTACTGTTAGGAACACTGAAGCTTTCTTT,CASSQTTVRNTEAFF
TRBV2,TRBJ2-1,TRBD2,once,TGTGCCAGTGCCACCCGAAGCGTGGGGGGGAATGAGCAGTTCTTC,CASATRSVGGNEQFF
TRBV6-4,TRBJ2-1,NA,NA,TGTGCCAGCAGTGACGGAGCTCAAGGCCACAATGAGCAGTTCTTC,CASSDGAQGHNEQFF
TRBV5-1,TRBJ2-6,NA,NA,TGCGCCAGCAGCTTGGCGAGCTCTGGGGCCAACGTCCTGACTTTC,CASSLASSGANVLTF
TRBV19,TRBJ2-1,NA,NA,TGTGCCAGTCAGGGGTACAATGAGCAGTTCTTC,CASQGYNEQFF
TRBV5-5,TRBJ2-7,NA,NA,TGTGCCAGCAGCTTGTCGTCCTACGAGCAGTACTTC,CASSLSSYEQYF
TRBV7-9,TRBJ2-1,NA,NA,TGTGCCAGCACCGTCGGGGCAGGGGTGTTTGAGCAGTTCTTC,CASTVGAGVFEQFF
TRBV29-1,TRBJ2-7,TRBD1,NA,TGCAGCGTTTGGGACAGCTCCTACGAGCAGTACTTC,CSVWDSSYEQYF
TRBV7-9,TRBJ1-1,NA,NA,TGTGCCAGCAGCTTAGACCGGGGGGCCGAGGCTTTCTTT,CASSLDRGAEAFF
TRBV6-1,TRBJ1-2,NA,NA,TGTGCCAGCAGTCCCCGGACTGTCGGGTATGGCTACACCTTC,CASSPRTVGYGYTF
TRBV12-5,TRBJ2-1,TRBD2,NA,TGTGCTAGTGGTTTACAGCGGGGCTACAATGAGCAGTTCTTC,CASGLQRGYNEQFF
TRBV9,TRBJ2-2,NA,NA,TGTGCCAGCAGCGTCGAGTTTTCCGGGGAGCTGTTTTTT,CASSVEFSGELFF
TRBV5-4,TRBJ1-2,TRBD1,NA,TGTGCCAGCAGCTCCGCCGTAGGGGGCGGCTATGGCTACACCTTC,CASSSAVGGGYGYTF
TRBV6-5,TRBJ1-6,NA,NA,TGTGCCAGCTCAGGGGAGCCAAATTCACCCCTCCACTTT,CASSGEPNSPLHF
TRBV6-1,TRBJ2-7,TRBD2,NA,TGTGCCAGCACTCCGGGACTAGCGGGGTACGAGCAGTACTTC,CASTPGLAGYEQYF
TRBV2,TRBJ2-3,TRBD2,many,TGTGCCAGCAGTGGAACACTAGCGGAGGGGGGGGATACGCAGTATTTT,CASSGTLAEGGDTQYF
TRBV11-2,TRBJ1-2,NA,NA,TGTGCCAGCAGCTTGGGGCCCAGGGATGGCTACACCTTC,CASSLGPRDGYTF
TRBV11-3,TRBJ1-1,TRBD1,few,TGTGCCAGCAGCTTAGGCAGGGGGCCGCGCCAAAGTGAAGCTTTCTTT,CASSLGRGPRQSEAFF